These 26 T cell receptor beta chains were all obtained from the same sample, sequenced in a study of cytomegalovirus exposure and HLA in healthy donors. Profiled with immunoSEQ multiplex PCR; TCRdb holds only in-frame clones, not every one. The sample includes 90,000 to 120,000 clones, around 95% of them seen just once. The sequenced material came from PBMCs. The origin of the receptors is a woman between 18 and 29 years old in good health and CMV-seronegative.

The J gene is TRBJ1-1, the V gene TRBV19; D call uncertain. Germline V gene lookup returns CDR1 LNHDA and CDR2 SQIVND (reference sequence). The CDR3 is made up of 12 amino acids. V lost 8 bases, J lost 4 bases, and 11 bases lay in between. CDR3 sequence reads: CASRFGGTEAFF. DNA for the CDR3: TGTGCCAGTCGTTTCGGAGGCACTGAAGCTTTCTTT.

This sequence joins TRBV9 and TRBJ2-7; TRBD2 agrees at 8 bases. This CDR3 has 14 residues. V gave up 3 bases and J gave up 1 base; unmatched junction bases: 3. Germline V gene lookup returns CDR1 SGDLS and CDR2 YYNGEE. The CDR3, as DNA: TGTGCCAGCAGCGGAGCGGGGGCATCCTACGAGCAGTACTTC. Translated: CASSGAGASYEQYF.

The CDR3: CASSSRGSGGSEQYF. The CDR3 DNA reads TGTGCCAGCAGCTCCCGGGGTAGCGGGGGGTCCGAGCAGTACTTC. This chain links TRBV9 with TRBJ2-7; 10 nucleotides match TRBD2. J was trimmed by 6 bases and V by 4 bases; bases with no gene match: 10. The CDR3 sequence is 15 residues long. The germline gives CDR1 SGDLS, CDR2 YYNGEE.

This chain links TRBV30 with TRBJ2-2; maybe TRBD2 (6 bases). The CDR3 loop spans 19 amino acids. Trimming removed 0 bases from V and 2 bases from J, with 22 bases in between. CDR1 is GTSNPN, CDR2 SVGIG, per germline (reference sequence). The CDR3 protein is CAWSVRSSGVGSNTGELFF. CDR3 nucleotides: TGTGCCTGGAGTGTACGCTCCTCTGGGGTCGGGAGTAACACCGGGGAGCTGTTTTTT.

The chain recombines TRBV6-5 with TRBJ1-1; D unclear. CDR3 length: 11 residues. CDR1 is MNHEY, CDR2 SVGAGI, per germline. The germline V and J ends were trimmed by 7 bases and 6 bases, with 9 bases remaining between them. The CDR3 here is CASTPWPEAFF. CDR3 nucleotide sequence: TGTGCCAGCACCCCCTGGCCTGAAGCTTTCTTT.

The genes are TRBV28 and TRBJ1-6, with D uncertain. This CDR3 spans 16 amino acids. Germline CDR1 MDHEN, CDR2 SYDVKM. Between the trimmed V and J ends, which lost 5 bases and 9 bases, there was a span of 20 bases. The CDR3: CASSGGRAYRGSPLHF. The CDR3 nucleotides read TGTGCCAGCAGTGGTGGGAGGGCCTATAGAGGTTCACCCCTCCACTTT.

This sequence joins TRBV5-1 and TRBJ2-2; possibly TRBD2 for D (6 bases). CDR1 is SGHRS and CDR2 is YFSETQ in the germline V gene. V was shortened by 4 bases and J by 5 bases, with 9 bases between the two germline ends. The CDR3 is made up of 13 amino acids. CDR3 nucleotide sequence: TGCGCCAGCAGCGGAGGGTTTACCGGGGAGCTGTTTTTT. Its protein is CASSGGFTGELFF. Full variable domain (missing parts from reference TRBV5-1 and TRBJ2-2): KAGVTQTPRYLIKTRGQQVTLSCSPISGHRSVSWYQQTPGQGLQFLFEYFSETQRNKGNFPGRFSGRQFSNSRSEMNVSTLELGDSALYLCASSGGFTGELFFGEGSRLTVL.

This chain joins TRBV27 and TRBJ1-2; 8 bases map to TRBD1. The CDR3 loop spans 16 amino acids. Germline V gives CDR1 MNHEY, CDR2 SMNVEV (reference sequence). Trimming cost V 2 bases and J 4 bases; bases outside gene matches: 9. The CDR3, as DNA: TGTGCCAGCAGTTTACTTACCGGACAGGGCCTCTATGGCTACACCTTC. Its translation is CASSLLTGQGLYGYTF.

The CDR3 nucleotides are TGCAGCGTTGAGCGTACACGGGGGGGTAGCACTGAAGCTTTCTTT. Encoded protein: CSVERTRGGSTEAFF. The chain has TRBV29-1 and TRBJ1-1; perhaps TRBD1 as D (5 bases). Trimming shortened V by 3 bases and J by 4 bases, and 18 bases separated the two germline ends. The CDR3 sequence is 15 residues long. Germline V gives CDR1 SQVTM, CDR2 ANQGSEA.

This chain uses TRBV7-8 with TRBJ1-2; D uncertain. CDR3 length: 13 residues. Germline V gives CDR1 SGHVS, CDR2 FQNEAQ. Trimming cost V 3 bases and J 3 bases, with 8 bases left between them. The CDR3 loop reads CASSFRGDYGYTF. Written as DNA, the CDR3 is TGTGCCAGCAGCTTTCGCGGAGACTATGGCTACACCTTC.

With regard to this clone: Compared with germline, one end of the junction differs, possibly owing to a read error. The genes are TRBV30 and TRBJ1-2, with TRBD1 as a possible D gene (5 bases). The CDR3 is 12 residues long. CDR1 is GTSNPN, CDR2 SVGIG, per germline (reference sequence). DNA of the CDR3: TGTACCTGGGAGGACATAAACTATGGCTACACCTTC. Protein product: CTWEDINYGYTF.

This clone has just one count. The V call is TRBV5-1, the J call TRBJ1-4; TRBD1 matches at 9 bases. Germline V lookup: CDR1 SGHRS, CDR2 YFSETQ. Losses at the gene ends were 0 bases for V and 5 bases for J; bases not matched to a gene: 5. The CDR3 spans 16 residues. CDR3 protein: CASSLARTGANEKLFF. Written as DNA, the CDR3 is TGCGCCAGCAGCTTGGCCAGGACAGGGGCGAATGAAAAACTGTTTTTT.

The table lists this clone with a few counts. This sequence joins TRBV4-1 and TRBJ2-1; TRBD2 might be the D (5 bases). Germline V gene data show CDR1 as MGHRA and CDR2 as YSYEKL. Trimming removed 4 bases from V and 7 bases from J, with 20 bases in between. The CDR3 has 16 residues. The CDR3 bases are TGCGCCAGCAGCCTTTCAGAGGGCACCGTCGGGAATGAGCAGTTCTTC. Its translation is CASSLSEGTVGNEQFF.

This chain links TRBV4-2 with TRBJ2-3; 10 bases match TRBD2. CDR1 and CDR2 (germline): LGHNA, YNFKEQ. V lost 1 base and J lost 2; bases outside the gene matches: 6. The CDR3 contains 17 residues. The CDR3 DNA follows: TGTGCCAGCAGCCAAGCAAGCGGGGGGGGATACACAGATACGCAGTATTTT. It encodes CASSQASGGGYTDTQYF.

The chain couples TRBV5-8 to TRBJ1-1; no clear D. With 3 bases removed from V and 4 bases from J, the gap between germline ends came to 10 bases. The germline CDR1 and CDR2 sequences are SGHTS and YDEGEE. The CDR3 contains 13 residues. CDR3: CASSSPFSTEAFF. As DNA, the CDR3 is TGTGCCAGCAGCTCCCCTTTTAGCACTGAAGCTTTCTTT.

The chain recombines TRBV6-5 with TRBJ1-5; TRBD1 agrees at 8 bases. CDR3 length: 15 amino acids. CDR1 is MNHEY and CDR2 is SVGAGI in the germline V gene. The J segment lost 2 bases and the V segment lost 6 bases, leaving 6 bases of the junction unmatched. Here the CDR3 reads CASRGSGGGNQPQHF. CDR3 DNA sequence: TGTGCCAGCAGGGGATCAGGGGGCGGCAATCAGCCCCAGCATTTT.

This rearrangement joins TRBV27 to TRBJ2-1; D may be TRBD2 (6 bases). Germline V gives CDR1 MNHEY, CDR2 SMNVEV (reference sequence). The CDR3 consists of 14 residues. Trimming pared 2 bases from V and 5 bases from J, leaving 10 bases between. CDR3 DNA: TGTGCCAGCAGTTTACCCCCGGGAGACAATGAGCAGTTCTTC. It specifies CASSLPPGDNEQFF.

The rearrangement links TRBV7-3 to TRBJ2-1; D is undetermined. Trimming took 5 bases from V and 10 from J, leaving 15 bases between them. Germline V CDR1 and CDR2: SGHTA, FQGTGA. The CDR3 loop spans 13 amino acids. This chain's CDR3 is CASSQKVLAEQFF. CDR3 DNA sequence: TGTGCCAGCAGCCAAAAAGTGCTGGCCGAGCAGTTCTTC.

In its sample, this clone was seen once. J is TRBJ1-3 and V is TRBV27, with 7 bases lining up with TRBD1. Per germline, CDR1 MNHEY and CDR2 SMNVEV (reference sequence). The V segment lost 1 base and the J segment 4 bases; nucleotides outside the gene matches: 10. The CDR3 sequence is 17 residues long. In DNA, the CDR3 is TGTGCCAGCAGTTTATGGGTGGACAGGCAAGGGGGAAACACCATATATTTT. Translating it yields CASSLWVDRQGGNTIYF.

CDR3 in DNA: TGTGCCAGCAGATCCCCTGGCCCTCTGAACACTGAAGCTTTCTTT. Protein product: CASRSPGPLNTEAFF. The rearrangement uses TRBV6-1 and TRBJ1-1, with unresolved D. V lost 6 bases, J lost 0 bases, and 14 bases lay in between. CDR1 is MNHNS and CDR2 is SASEGT in the germline V gene. The CDR3 is 15 amino acids.

The rearrangement joins TRBV5-4 to TRBJ2-7; 7 bases are shared with TRBD2. The CDR3 length is 13 residues. The V gene end was trimmed by 3 bases and the J gene end by 6 bases; junction bases not matched to a gene: 6. The germline V gene encodes CDR1 SGHNT and CDR2 YYREEE (reference sequence). CDR3 region: CASSWERGGEQYF. The CDR3 bases are TGTGCCAGCAGCTGGGAGCGGGGAGGCGAGCAGTACTTC. The full variable domain, completed using reference TRBV5-4 and TRBJ2-7, is ETGVTQSPTHLIKTRGQQVTLRCSSQSGHNTVSWYQQALGQGPQFIFQYYREEENGRGNFPPRFSGLQFPNYSSELNVNALELDDSALYLCASSWERGGEQYFGPGTRLTVT.

The rearrangement links TRBV9 to TRBJ2-1, with 8 bases identical to TRBD1. V shed 3 bases, J shed 6 bases, and the junction held 14 bases outside the gene matches. This CDR3 comprises 17 residues. Germline CDR1 SGDLS, CDR2 YYNGEE. CDR3 protein: CASSGGLGGQETNEQFF. The CDR3 DNA follows: TGTGCCAGCAGCGGGGGCCTGGGGGGACAGGAGACCAATGAGCAGTTCTTC.

This chain uses TRBV7-9 with TRBJ1-1; D is unresolved. V was clipped by 8 bases and J by 0 bases, with 7 bases between them. Germline V gene data show CDR1 as SEHNR and CDR2 as FQNEAQ (reference sequence). The CDR3 has 12 amino acids. The CDR3 loop is CASGRLNTEAFF. The CDR3 bases are TGTGCCAGCGGCCGTCTGAACACTGAAGCTTTCTTT.

This clone has only one observation. This chain connects TRBV28 to TRBJ1-4; a possible D gene is TRBD1 (6 bases). There are 15 residues in the CDR3. Germline CDR1 MDHEN, CDR2 SYDVKM. Deletions cut 6 bases from V and 4 bases from J, with 15 bases between. CDR3 region: CASRLGGAVNEKLFF. The CDR3 bases are TGTGCCAGCAGGTTGGGGGGGGCTGTTAATGAAAAACTGTTTTTT. Full variable domain (rest looked up from reference TRBV28 and TRBJ1-4): DVKVTQSSRYLVKRTGEKVFLECVQDMDHENMFWYRQDPGLGLRLIYFSYDVKMKEKGDIPEGYSVSREKKERFSLILESASTNQTSMYLCASRLGGAVNEKLFFGSGTQLSVL.

This clone has only one observation. This chain connects TRBV27 to TRBJ2-1; no firm D call. The germline gives CDR1 MNHEY, CDR2 SMNVEV (reference sequence). V was clipped by 5 bases and J by 1 base, with 3 bases between them. The CDR3 is 12 residues long. This chain's CDR3 is CASSRSYNEQFF. In DNA form, the CDR3 reads TGTGCCAGCAGTCGGTCCTACAATGAGCAGTTCTTC.

The V and J genes are TRBV7-8 and TRBJ2-7, with 7 bases identical to TRBD2. Germline V CDR1 and CDR2: SGHVS, FQNEAQ. This CDR3 has 14 residues. The trim removed 4 bases at V and 2 bases at J, leaving 5 bases unmatched. The CDR3 bases are TGTGCCAGCAGCTCCCGCGGGAGAACCTACGAGCAGTACTTC. Amino acids: CASSSRGRTYEQYF.